Sequencing of this T cell receptor (beta chain) was carried out in a study of CXCR3-negative and CXCR3-positive naive CD8 T cells. Study-level results: TRB CDR3s of CXCR3-positive naive cells were more hydrophobic than those of CXCR3-negative naive cells.

This CDR3 spans 15 amino acids. Germline V gene sequence: CDR1 SEHNR, CDR2 FQNEAQ (reference sequence). The libraries of TRB cDNA were constructed through 5' RACE using UMI labels. With the 5' RACE reads reprocessed, TCRdb shows one record per CDR3 protein and no DNA. The sample includes around 88,000 distinct CDR3 sequences. With regard to this clonotype: Its antigen is unknown.

This TCR was recovered from a human donor in good health. Some clones in this sample may be carry-over from other donors' samples. The sequenced material came from naive CXCR3+ CD8+ T cells from blood. Described subset: CD45RO-CCR7+CD27+CD95- naive CD8+ T cells expressing CXCR3 (TNR3+). This chain joins TRBV7-9 and TRBJ2-3; the TCRdb D gene call, TRBD1, has no DNA to confirm it. CDR3 in amino acids: CASRLRRATADTQYF.